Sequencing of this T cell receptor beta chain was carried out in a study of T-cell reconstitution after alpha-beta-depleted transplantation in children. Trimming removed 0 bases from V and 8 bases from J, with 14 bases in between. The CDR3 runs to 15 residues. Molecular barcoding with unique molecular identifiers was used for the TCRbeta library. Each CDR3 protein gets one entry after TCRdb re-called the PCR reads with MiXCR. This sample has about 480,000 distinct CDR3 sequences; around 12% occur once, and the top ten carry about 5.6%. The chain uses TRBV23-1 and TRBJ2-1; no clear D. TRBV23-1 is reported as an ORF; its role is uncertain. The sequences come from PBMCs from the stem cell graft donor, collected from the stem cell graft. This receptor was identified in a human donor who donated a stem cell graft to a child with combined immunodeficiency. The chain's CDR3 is CASSQSAPPRDEQFF. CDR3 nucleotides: TGCGCCAGCAGTCAATCGGCCCCGCCTCGGGATGAGCAGTTCTTC.